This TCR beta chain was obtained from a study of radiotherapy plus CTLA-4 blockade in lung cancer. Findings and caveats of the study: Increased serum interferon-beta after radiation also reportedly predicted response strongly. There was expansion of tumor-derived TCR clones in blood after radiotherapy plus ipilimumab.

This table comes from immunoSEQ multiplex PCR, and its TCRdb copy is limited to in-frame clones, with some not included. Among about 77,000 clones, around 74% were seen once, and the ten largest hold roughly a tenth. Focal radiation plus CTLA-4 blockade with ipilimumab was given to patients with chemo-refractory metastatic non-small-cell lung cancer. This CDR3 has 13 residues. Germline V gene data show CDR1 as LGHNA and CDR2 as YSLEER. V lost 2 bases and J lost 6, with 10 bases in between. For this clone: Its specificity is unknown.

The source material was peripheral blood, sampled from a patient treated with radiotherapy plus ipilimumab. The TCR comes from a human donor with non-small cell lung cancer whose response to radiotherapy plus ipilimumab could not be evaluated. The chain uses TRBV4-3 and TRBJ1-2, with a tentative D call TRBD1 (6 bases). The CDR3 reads CASSQNHRDGYTF. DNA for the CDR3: TGCGCCAGCAGCCAAAACCACAGGGATGGCTACACCTTC.